This T cell receptor beta chain was recovered during a study of blood T cell repertoires in COVID-19. Study-level background: Acute and convalescent COVID-19 samples came from the United States, Italy and Spain. Nucleic acid was either cDNA or gDNA, and it came from T cells, B-cell-depleted T cells, or PBMCs.

The V end lost 5 bases, the J end lost 3 bases, and 19 bases lay between the germline ends. From germline, CDR1 is MNHEY and CDR2 SVGEGT. The CDR3 has 17 amino acids. In the authors' workflow: Amplification with reference gene primers provided the estimates of nucleated cell counts. TCRdb keeps only in-frame clones here, not all; method: immunoSEQ multiplex PCR. From that table come the V and J calls and clone size; the DNA was used to work out D and trimming. The sample includes tens of thousands of clones, 65% to 85% seen only once; the top ten take more than 25%. This receptor was taken from a woman at least 80 years old with active or convalescent COVID-19. The rearrangement uses TRBV6-2 or TRBV6-3 and TRBJ2-2, with TRBD2 as a possible D gene (6 bases). The specimen was peripheral blood. The CDR3 loop reads CASSALLLARYTGELFF. Here the CDR3 DNA reads TGTGCCAGCAGTGCCCTATTACTAGCTAGGTACACCGGGGAGCTGTTTTTT.